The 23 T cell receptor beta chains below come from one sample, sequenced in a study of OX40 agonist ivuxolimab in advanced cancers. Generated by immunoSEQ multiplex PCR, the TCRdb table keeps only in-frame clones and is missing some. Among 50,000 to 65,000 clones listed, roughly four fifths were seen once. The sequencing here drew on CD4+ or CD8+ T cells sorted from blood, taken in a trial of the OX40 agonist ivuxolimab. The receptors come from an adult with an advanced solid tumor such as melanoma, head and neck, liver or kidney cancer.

CDR3 protein: CASSLGIVGGNTEAFF. CDR3 DNA sequence: TGTGCCAGCAGCTTAGGTATAGTTGGGGGTAACACTGAAGCTTTCTTT. The rearrangement joins TRBV7-2 to TRBJ1-1, with a weak D call TRBD1 (5 bases). This CDR3 comprises 16 residues. The germline V gene encodes CDR1 SGHTA and CDR2 FQGNSA. Trimming removed 1 base at V and 2 bases at J, with 14 bases between. Drawing the rest from reference TRBV7-2 and TRBJ1-1, the complete variable domain is GAGVSQSPSNKVTEKGKDVELRCDPISGHTALYWYRQSLGQGLEFLIYFQGNSAPDKSGLPSDRFSAERTGGSVSTLTIQRTQQEDSAVYLCASSLGIVGGNTEAFFGQGTRLTVV.

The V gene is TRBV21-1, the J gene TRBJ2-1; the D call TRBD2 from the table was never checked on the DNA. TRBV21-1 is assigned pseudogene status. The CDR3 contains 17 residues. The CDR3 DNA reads TGTGCCAGCAGCACCGGGGACGGAGGGAGCGCCTACAATGAGCAGTTCTTC. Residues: CASSTGDGGSAYNEQFF.

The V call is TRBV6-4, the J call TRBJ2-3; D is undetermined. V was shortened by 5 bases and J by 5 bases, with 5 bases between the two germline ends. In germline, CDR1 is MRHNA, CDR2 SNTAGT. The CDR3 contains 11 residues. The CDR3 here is CASSFGDTQYF. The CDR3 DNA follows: TGTGCCAGCAGTTTTGGAGATACGCAGTATTTT.

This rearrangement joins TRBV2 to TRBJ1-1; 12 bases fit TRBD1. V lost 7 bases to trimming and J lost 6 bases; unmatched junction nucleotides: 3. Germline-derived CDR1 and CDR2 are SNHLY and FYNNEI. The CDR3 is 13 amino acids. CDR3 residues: CASMGQGAPEAFF. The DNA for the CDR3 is TGTGCCAGCATGGGACAGGGGGCGCCTGAAGCTTTCTTT.

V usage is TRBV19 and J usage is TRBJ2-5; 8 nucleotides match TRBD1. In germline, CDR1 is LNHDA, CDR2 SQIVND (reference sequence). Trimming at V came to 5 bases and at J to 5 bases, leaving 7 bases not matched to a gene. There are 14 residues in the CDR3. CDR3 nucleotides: TGTGCCAGTAGTCACCAGGGGGCTGAGGAGACCCAGTACTTC. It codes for CASSHQGAEETQYF.

In DNA, the CDR3 is TGTGCCAGCAGCGCGCCGGGCGGCGGGTCCTATAATTCACCCCTCCACTTT. It codes for CASSAPGGGSYNSPLHF. The chain couples TRBV9 to TRBJ1-6; D is unclear. V was clipped by 3 bases and J by 1 base, with 14 bases between them. Germline CDR1 and CDR2: SGDLS and YYNGEE. This CDR3 comprises 17 residues.

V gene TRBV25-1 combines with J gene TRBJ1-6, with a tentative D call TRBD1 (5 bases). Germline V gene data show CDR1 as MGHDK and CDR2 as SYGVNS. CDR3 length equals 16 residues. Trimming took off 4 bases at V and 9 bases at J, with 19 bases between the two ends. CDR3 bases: TGTGCCAGCAGTGGACTTCCGGGCATGGGGGGTTCACCCCTCCACTTT. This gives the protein CASSGLPGMGGSPLHF.

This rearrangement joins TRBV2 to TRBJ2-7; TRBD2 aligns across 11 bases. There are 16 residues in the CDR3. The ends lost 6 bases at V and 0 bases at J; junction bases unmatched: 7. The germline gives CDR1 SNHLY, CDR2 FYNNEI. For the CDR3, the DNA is TGTGCCAGCAGAGACTTTGGGACTAGCGGCTCCTACGAGCAGTACTTC. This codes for CASRDFGTSGSYEQYF.

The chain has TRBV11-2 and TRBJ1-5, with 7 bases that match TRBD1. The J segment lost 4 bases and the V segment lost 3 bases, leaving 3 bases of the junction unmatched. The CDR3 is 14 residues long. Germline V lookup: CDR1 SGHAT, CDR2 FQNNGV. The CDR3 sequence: CASSLTGRNQPQHF. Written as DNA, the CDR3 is TGTGCCAGCAGCTTGACAGGGAGGAATCAGCCCCAGCATTTT.

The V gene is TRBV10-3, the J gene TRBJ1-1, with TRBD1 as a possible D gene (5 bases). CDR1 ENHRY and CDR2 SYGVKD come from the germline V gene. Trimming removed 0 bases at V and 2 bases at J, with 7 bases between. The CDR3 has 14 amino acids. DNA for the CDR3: TGTGCCATCAGTGAGTCGGGGGATAACACTGAAGCTTTCTTT. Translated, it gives CAISESGDNTEAFF.

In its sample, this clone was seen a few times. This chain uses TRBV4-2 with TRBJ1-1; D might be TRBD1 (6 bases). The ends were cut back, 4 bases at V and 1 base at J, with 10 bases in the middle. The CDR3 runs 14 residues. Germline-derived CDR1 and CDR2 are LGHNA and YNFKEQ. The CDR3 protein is CASSRQDSNTEAFF. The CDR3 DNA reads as TGTGCCAGCAGCCGACAGGATTCGAACACTGAAGCTTTCTTT.

The CDR3 nucleotides are TGTGCCAGCAGCTCCCGGGACAATGAGCAGTTCTTC. Protein product: CASSSRDNEQFF. The chain joins TRBV5-4 to TRBJ2-1; D not certain. Looked up from germline, CDR1 is SGHNT and CDR2 is YYREEE (reference sequence). The CDR3 covers 12 residues. Trimming left V 3 bases short and J 5 bases short, with 6 bases between.

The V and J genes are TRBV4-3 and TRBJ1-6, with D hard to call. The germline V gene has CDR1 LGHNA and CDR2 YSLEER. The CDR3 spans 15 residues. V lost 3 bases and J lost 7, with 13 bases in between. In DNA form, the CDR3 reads TGCGCCAGCAGCCACCGGGAAGGGCCAAATTCACCCCTCCACTTT. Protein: CASSHREGPNSPLHF.

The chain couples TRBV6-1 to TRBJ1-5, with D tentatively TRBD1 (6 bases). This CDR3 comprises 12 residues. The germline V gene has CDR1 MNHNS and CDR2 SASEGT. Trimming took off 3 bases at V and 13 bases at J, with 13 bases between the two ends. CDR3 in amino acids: CASSDLGTTQHF. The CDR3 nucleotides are TGTGCCAGCAGTGATCTCGGGACAACGCAGCATTTT.

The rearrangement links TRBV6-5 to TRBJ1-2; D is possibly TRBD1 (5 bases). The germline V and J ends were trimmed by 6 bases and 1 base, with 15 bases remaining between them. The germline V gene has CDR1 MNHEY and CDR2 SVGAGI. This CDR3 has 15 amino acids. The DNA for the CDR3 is TGTGCCAGCAGCCCCCAGGGAAGTGGTAACTATGGCTACACCTTC. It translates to CASSPQGSGNYGYTF.

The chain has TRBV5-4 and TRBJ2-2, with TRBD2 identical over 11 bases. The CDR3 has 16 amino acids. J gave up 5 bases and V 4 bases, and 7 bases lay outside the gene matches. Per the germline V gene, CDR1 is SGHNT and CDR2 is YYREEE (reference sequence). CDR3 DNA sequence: TGTGCCAGCAGCCCCGGGACTAGCGGCCCTACCGGGGAGCTGTTTTTT. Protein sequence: CASSPGTSGPTGELFF.

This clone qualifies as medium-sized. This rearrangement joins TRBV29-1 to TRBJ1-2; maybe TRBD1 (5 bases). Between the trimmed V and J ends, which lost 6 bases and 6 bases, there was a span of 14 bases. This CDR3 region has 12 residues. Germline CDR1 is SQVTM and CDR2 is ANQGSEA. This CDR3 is CSVQGLRDGYTF. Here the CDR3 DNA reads TGCAGCGTCCAGGGCTTGAGAGATGGCTACACCTTC.

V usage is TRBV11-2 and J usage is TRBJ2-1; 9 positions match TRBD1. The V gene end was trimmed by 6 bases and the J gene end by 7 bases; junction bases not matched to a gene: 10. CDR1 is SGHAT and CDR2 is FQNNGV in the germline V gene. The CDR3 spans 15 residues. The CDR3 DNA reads TGTGCCAGCAGTTCGCTGACAGGGGGATTTAATGAGCAGTTCTTC. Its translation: CASSSLTGGFNEQFF.

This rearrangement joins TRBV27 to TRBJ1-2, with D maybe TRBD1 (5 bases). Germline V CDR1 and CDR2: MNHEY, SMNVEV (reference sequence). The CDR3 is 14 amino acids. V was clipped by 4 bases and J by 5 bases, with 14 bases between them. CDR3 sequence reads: CASSSGQPGYGYTF. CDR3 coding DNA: TGTGCCAGCAGTTCGGGGCAGCCAGGTTATGGCTACACCTTC.

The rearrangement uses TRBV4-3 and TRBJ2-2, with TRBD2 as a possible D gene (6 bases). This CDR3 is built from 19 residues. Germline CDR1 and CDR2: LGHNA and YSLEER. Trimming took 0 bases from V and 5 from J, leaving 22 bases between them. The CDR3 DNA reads TGCGCCAGCAGCCAAGAGTCGGGGCGGGGAAGTCTTAGGACCGGGGAGCTGTTTTTT. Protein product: CASSQESGRGSLRTGELFF.

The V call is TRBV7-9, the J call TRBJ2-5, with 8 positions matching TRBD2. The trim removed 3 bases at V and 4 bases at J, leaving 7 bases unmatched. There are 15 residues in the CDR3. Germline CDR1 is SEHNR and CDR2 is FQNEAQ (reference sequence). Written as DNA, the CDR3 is TGTGCCAGCAGCTTCGACGGGGGGGTCGGAGAGACCCAGTACTTC. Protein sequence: CASSFDGGVGETQYF.

CDR3 sequence reads: CASSRGASGDETQYF. The CDR3 DNA reads TGTGCCAGCAGCCGAGGGGCTAGCGGCGACGAGACCCAGTACTTC. This chain joins TRBV7-9 and TRBJ2-5, with 7 bases that match TRBD2. After removal of 5 bases from V and 5 bases from J, the junction contained 11 bases not matched to a gene. The germline CDR1 and CDR2 sequences are SEHNR and FQNEAQ (reference sequence). The length of the CDR3 is 15 residues.

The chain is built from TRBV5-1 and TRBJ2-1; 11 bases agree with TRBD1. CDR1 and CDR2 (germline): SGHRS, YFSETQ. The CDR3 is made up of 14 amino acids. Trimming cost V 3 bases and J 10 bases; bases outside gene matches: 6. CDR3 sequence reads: CASSSDRGRKEQFF. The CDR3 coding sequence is TGCGCCAGCAGCTCGGACAGGGGGCGCAAGGAGCAGTTCTTC.